Each of the 17 T cell receptor beta chains below was sequenced from the same sample in a study of cytomegalovirus exposure and HLA in healthy donors. Profiled with immunoSEQ multiplex PCR; TCRdb holds only in-frame clones, not every one. The profile shows roughly 310,000 clones, roughly 86% of them singletons. Sequenced input: PBMCs. Receptor source: a man younger than 40 in good health and CMV-seronegative.

The chain is built from TRBV4-1 and TRBJ2-3; weak D call: TRBD2 (6 bases). The germline V and J ends were trimmed by 6 bases and 6 bases, with 16 bases remaining between them. This CDR3 has 14 amino acids. Germline CDR1 and CDR2: MGHRA and YSYEKL. Here the CDR3 DNA reads TGCGCCAGCAGGCCGGACTACCCCAGCGATACGCAGTATTTT. It yields the protein CASRPDYPSDTQYF.

V and J are TRBV2 and TRBJ2-7; no clear D gene. The germline CDR1 and CDR2 sequences are SNHLY and FYNNEI. CDR3 length: 13 amino acids. V shed 4 bases and J shed 5 bases, with 12 bases lying between them. The CDR3 loop reads CASSGQTRNEQYF. In DNA form, the CDR3 reads TGTGCCAGCAGTGGTCAGACCAGGAACGAGCAGTACTTC.

This chain uses TRBV20-1 with TRBJ2-1; D is unresolved. Trimming took 4 bases from V and 6 from J, leaving 7 bases between them. The CDR3 covers 11 residues. From germline, CDR1 is DFQATT and CDR2 SNEGSKA (reference sequence). Here the CDR3 reads CSAIWLNEQFF. Written as DNA, the CDR3 is TGCAGTGCTATCTGGCTCAATGAGCAGTTCTTC.

The chain combines TRBV7-9 with TRBJ2-3; possible D gene TRBD1, 5 bases. CDR1 and CDR2 (germline): SEHNR, FQNEAQ (reference sequence). This CDR3 is 15 amino acids long. V was shortened by 5 bases and J by 2 bases, with 14 bases between the two germline ends. The CDR3 loop is CASSGQQDYTDTQYF. CDR3 DNA sequence: TGTGCCAGCAGCGGACAACAGGATTACACAGATACGCAGTATTTT.

This chain joins TRBV19 and TRBJ2-7, with a tentative D call TRBD2 (6 bases). CDR3 length equals 13 residues. The germline CDR1 and CDR2 sequences are LNHDA and SQIVND (reference sequence). V lost 5 bases to trimming and J lost 3 bases, with 11 bases between them. DNA of the CDR3: TGTGCCAGTAGTCGGACTACAGACTACGAGCAGTACTTC. It translates to CASSRTTDYEQYF.

The rearrangement uses TRBV5-6 and TRBJ2-2, with 9 bases fitting TRBD1. The V segment lost 2 bases and the J segment 5 bases; nucleotides outside the gene matches: 7. Looked up from germline, CDR1 is SGHDT and CDR2 is YYEEEE. There are 16 residues in the CDR3. CDR3 residues: CASSFGTGFVTGELFF. CDR3 nucleotides: TGTGCCAGCAGCTTCGGGACAGGGTTTGTGACCGGGGAGCTGTTTTTT.

The rearrangement uses TRBV5-6 and TRBJ1-1; D is perhaps TRBD1 (5 bases). The CDR3 covers 15 residues. The V and J ends lost 0 bases and 1 base respectively, with 10 bases between them. Germline V CDR1 and CDR2: SGHDT, YYEEEE. CDR3 region: CASSLGFGQNTEAFF. The CDR3 DNA reads TGTGCCAGCAGCTTGGGGTTCGGACAGAACACTGAAGCTTTCTTT. The variable domain in full, completed from reference TRBV5-6 and TRBJ1-1, reads DAGVTQSPTHLIKTRGQQVTLRCSPKSGHDTVSWYQQALGQGPQFIFQYYEEEERQRGNFPDRFSGHQFPNYSSELNVNALLLGDSALYLCASSLGFGQNTEAFFGQGTRLTVV.

Points on this clone: This sample also contains other DNA sequences that code for the same CDR3. The CDR3 loop reads CASSLGQGNYEQYF. As DNA, the CDR3 is TGTGCCAGCAGCTTAGGACAGGGGAACTACGAGCAGTACTTC. The chain carries TRBV11-2 and TRBJ2-7; the match to TRBD1 covers 8 bases. The CDR3 is made up of 14 amino acids. CDR1 SGHAT and CDR2 FQNNGV come from the germline V gene. J lost 3 bases, V lost 1 base, and 2 bases had no gene match.

The chain couples TRBV19 to TRBJ1-5; 7 nucleotides line up with TRBD1. J was trimmed by 7 bases and V by 6 bases; bases with no gene match: 9. This CDR3 is built from 14 residues. CDR1 and CDR2 (germline): LNHDA, SQIVND (reference sequence). CDR3 sequence: CASSLGTAGQPQHF. As DNA, the CDR3 is TGTGCCAGTAGCCTAGGGACAGCCGGCCAGCCCCAGCATTTT.

The gene calls are TRBV5-6 and TRBJ2-7; D perhaps matches TRBD2 (6 bases). There are 15 residues in the CDR3. The germline V and J ends were trimmed by 0 bases and 3 bases, with 13 bases remaining between them. Per the germline V gene, CDR1 is SGHDT and CDR2 is YYEEEE. The CDR3 loop reads CASSLALALHYEQYF. CDR3 nucleotide sequence: TGTGCCAGCAGCTTGGCGCTAGCGCTACACTACGAGCAGTACTTC.

The rearrangement joins TRBV4-1 to TRBJ2-1; a weak D match, TRBD2 (7 bases). The CDR3 has 15 amino acids. Germline V gene lookup returns CDR1 MGHRA and CDR2 YSYEKL. The V end lost 0 bases, the J end lost 6 bases, and 12 bases lay between the germline ends. The CDR3 nucleotides are TGCGCCAGCAGCCAAGATTGGGGGGGGGCCAATGAGCAGTTCTTC. Residues: CASSQDWGGANEQFF.

This clone showed up just once. The J gene is TRBJ1-1, the V gene TRBV6-6; D unclear. V was clipped by 0 bases and J by 5 bases, with 13 bases between them. This CDR3 is built from 15 residues. Germline lookup yields CDR1 MNHNY and CDR2 SVGAGI (reference sequence). The CDR3 here is CASSYSKGAQTEAFF. The CDR3 nucleotides are TGTGCCAGCAGTTACTCGAAGGGAGCACAGACTGAAGCTTTCTTT.

The genes are TRBV27 and TRBJ2-7, with 7 positions matching TRBD2. Germline V lookup: CDR1 MNHEY, CDR2 SMNVEV (reference sequence). CDR3 size: 11 residues. Losses at the gene ends were 8 bases for V and 9 bases for J; bases not matched to a gene: 7. The CDR3 coding sequence is TGTGCCAGCGGACCGGGACTATGGCAGTACTTC. Its translation is CASGPGLWQYF.

The chain couples TRBV19 to TRBJ2-1, with D possibly matching TRBD1 (6 bases). CDR1 and CDR2 (germline): LNHDA, SQIVND (reference sequence). This CDR3 is built from 13 residues. The ends were cut back, 3 bases at V and 4 bases at J, with 7 bases in the middle. The CDR3 region is CASSMDRYNEQFF. DNA of the CDR3: TGTGCCAGTAGTATGGACAGATACAATGAGCAGTTCTTC.

The rearrangement uses TRBV5-1 and TRBJ2-6, with a possible D match to TRBD1 (5 bases). Germline lookup yields CDR1 SGHRS and CDR2 YFSETQ. This CDR3 comprises 17 residues. V shed 0 bases and J shed 0 bases, with 10 bases lying between them. The DNA for the CDR3 is TGCGCCAGCAGCTTGGAGGGGAAGGTCTCTGGGGCCAACGTCCTGACTTTC. Translation: CASSLEGKVSGANVLTF.

The CDR3 DNA sequence: TGCAGCGTTGAACCCAGCGGGGCCCGCACAGATACGCAGTATTTT. Encoded protein: CSVEPSGARTDTQYF. The chain couples TRBV29-1 to TRBJ2-3; TRBD2 matches at 7 bases. CDR1 and CDR2 (germline): SQVTM, ANQGSEA. Trimming took 2 bases from V and 1 from J; bases not matched to a gene: 6. This CDR3 comprises 15 residues.

The V call is TRBV11-3, the J call TRBJ2-1; D uncertain. Trimming stripped 5 bases from V and 5 bases from J, with 13 bases between. Germline loops: CDR1 SGHNT, CDR2 YENEEA. The length of the CDR3 is 14 residues. CDR3 nucleotides: TGTGCCAGCAGCAACAGAAGGTCCGACAATGAGCAGTTCTTC. Translating it yields CASSNRRSDNEQFF.